The T cell receptor beta chain described here comes from a study of blood T cell repertoires in COVID-19. Some clones are missing from TCRdb's copy, which holds only in-frame ones; the method was immunoSEQ multiplex PCR. The sample records around 270,000 clones, roughly 91% being singletons. The sequencing sample was made of peripheral blood. This clonotype was sampled from a man younger than 45 with acute or convalescent COVID-19.

CDR3 sequence: CASTPRVSNTEAFF. The CDR3 DNA is TGTGCCAGCACCCCTCGGGTATCGAACACTGAAGCTTTCTTT. The chain couples TRBV28 to TRBJ1-1; D is unresolved. The V end was cut by 7 bases, the J end by 1 base, with 13 bases between. Germline V lookup: CDR1 MDHEN, CDR2 SYDVKM. The CDR3 loop spans 14 amino acids.